These T cell receptor beta chains were read from a single sample in a study of blood T cells in healthy people across ages. A single record per CDR3 protein comes from TCRdb applying MiXCR to the 5' RACE reads. The table lists about 1,600,000 distinct CDR3 sequences, 42% of them singletons. Sequencing used blood. The receptors stem from a woman aged 18 to 35 in good health. Both conserved end residues are part of each CDR3. Each record gives: CDR3 protein, CDR3 DNA, J gene, clone size, D gene, V gene. The D gene is left open where the match is weak. Some rows have no size entry. The others give once, few or many, or a class for an expanded clone.

CASSHEGVTDTQYF,TGTGCCAGCAGCCACGAGGGGGTTACAGATACGCAGTATTTT,TRBJ2-3,.,.,TRBV11-1
CSARDGRLAGRRDEQYF,TGCAGTGCTAGAGATGGACGGCTAGCGGGAAGGCGCGATGAGCAGTACTTC,TRBJ2-7,.,TRBD2,TRBV20-1
CASSRLAGRDTQYF,TGTGCCAGCAGCCGACTAGCGGGGAGGGATACGCAGTATTTT,TRBJ2-3,.,TRBD2,TRBV6-6
CASSWDREAYNSPLHF,TGTGCCAGCAGTTGGGACAGGGAAGCCTATAATTCACCCCTCCACTTT,TRBJ1-6,.,TRBD1,TRBV6-6
CASSSRTGTVYEQYF,TGTGCCAGCAGTTCAAGGACAGGGACAGTCTACGAGCAGTACTTC,TRBJ2-7,few,TRBD1,TRBV27
CANSFGRTDSNSPLHF,TGTGCCAACAGTTTCGGTCGGACGGACAGTAATTCACCCCTCCACTTT,TRBJ1-6,.,.,TRBV2
CASSYAVDRGGHTF,TGTGCCAGCAGTTACGCAGTGGACAGGGGTGGCCACACCTTC,TRBJ1-2,.,TRBD1,TRBV6-6
CASSENFRGGPQFGEQYF,TGTGCCAGCAGCGAAAATTTTCGGGGTGGGCCCCAATTCGGAGAGCAGTACTTT,TRBJ2-5,few,.,TRBV2
CASSRGERESSYNEQFF,TGTGCCAGCAGCCGCGGCGAGCGGGAGAGCTCCTACAATGAGCAGTTCTTC,TRBJ2-1,few,.,TRBV21-1
CSARDPTSNGYTF,TGCAGTGCTAGGGACCCGACGTCGAATGGCTACACCTTC,TRBJ1-2,.,.,TRBV20-1
CASKTGLSGNTIYF,TGTGCCAGCAAAACGGGGCTCTCTGGAAACACCATATATTTT,TRBJ1-3,.,.,TRBV12-3/TRBV12-4